This paragraph covers one T cell receptor (beta chain) sequence. The count of this clone is one. This clone's antigen is unknown. There are no base qualities to consult, and no much larger clone falls within one base. The time point label on this specimen signifies: baseline before first vaccination. Samples from vaccinated people were obtained from the UK trials COV001 and COV002, which included a single-blind randomized controlled phase 2/3 trial of AZD1222 (ChAdOx1 nCoV-19) in healthy adults. Trial participant PBMC samples were collected at day 0 and day 28 after the second dose for TCRbeta chain sequencing. The data belong to a study of T cell responses to AZD1222 COVID-19 vaccine (dated by TCRdb to the early 2020s). With respect to the entire study: AZD1222 recipients whose second dose came at about 4 weeks and those whose second dose came at about 12 weeks were combined into one group, since spike-specific TCR depth and breadth did not differ between the two schedules. Trial participants were enrolled by age into 18-55, 56-69 and 70-plus year subgroups, with roughly 150, 30 and 60 TCR-sequenced participants respectively. A total of roughly 240 trial participants underwent TCR sequencing, of whom about 200 received two doses of AZD1222 and approximately 25 received two doses of the MenACWY control vaccine. The full study reports these points: Conclusions about previously exposed vaccinees are limited because only 6 or 7 AZD1222 recipients were SARS-CoV-2 seropositive at baseline. Spike-specific TCR breadth and depth rose significantly after two AZD1222 doses compared with day 0 and with MenACWY recipients. No day 14 peak-response samples were available, so repertoires were characterized only after the peak T cell response. Most participants were white British and females outnumbered males, and the authors suggested that clonal diversity may have been underestimated. CD4 TCRs associated with the vaccine covered the entire spike protein, and the dominant responses were in regions 160-218 and 743-854. In the small 56-69-year group, the increase in depth fell short of significance, most likely because of low power. Reportedly, almost half of the unique spike-specific TCRs recognized epitopes lying outside the regions that are mutated in the B.1.351 and B.1.1.7 variants.

The CDR3 regions of human TCRbeta chains were analyzed by immunosequencing. The authors processed their data as follows. Repertoire TCRs were checked for matches against a reference library of SARS-CoV-2-specific TCRs that had been generated using the MIRA antigen-specificity platform. Breadth was defined as the fraction of unique TCRs that were SARS-CoV-2-associated. Depth was defined as the fraction of total T cells that were SARS-CoV-2-associated. Using the MIRA data, each spike-specific TCR was assigned both to the spike region to which the TCR was reactive and to a CD4 or CD8 class. Log10-transformed breadth and depth values were compared by one-way ANOVA with Sidak's multiple comparisons tests. TCRdb mirrors the immuneACCESS table, restricted to in-frame sequences. Some clones are absent from its copies; in checked studies, under half trace to an unresolved V gene, and the reason for the others is unknown. V, J and clone size derive from that table, while D and trimming were established from the DNA sequence. This sample comprises fewer than 150,000 clones, about 93% of them detected only once. The ten top clones hold approximately 0.85% of the sample.

The germline V and J ends show losses of 2 bases and 12 bases respectively, and no gene match explains 9 bases of the junction. Its CDR3 holds 13 amino acids, cysteine through phenylalanine. The DNA shown is the 39-base CDR3, in frame from base 1. Looking up the germline V gene yields CDR1 LGHNT and CDR2 FRNRAP. The sample was peripheral blood, taken on day 0 of AZD1222 vaccination. The TCR sequence derives from an adult in good health. The chain is encoded by TRBV12-5 joined to TRBJ1-2; TRBD1 matches 7 bases in the middle. DNA sequence: TGTGCTAGTGGTTTGTCAACGGCGGGGACAGACACCTTC. It translates to CASGLSTAGTDTF.